This T cell receptor (beta chain) comes out of a study of T cells after yellow fever vaccination. Findings of the study overall: Peaking on day 5 versus 15, the secondary response was faster but weaker. Booster sampling recovered most clones from primary vaccination (under 97% CD4, 88% CD8).

Template-switching 5'RACE yielded the TCR cDNA; a universal primer site and UMIs were added in the process. TCRdb ran MiXCR on the 5' RACE reads and lists one entry per CDR3 protein. The data contain a few hundred thousand distinct CDR3 sequences, approximately 16% of them seen just once; the ten biggest clones take up around 16%. This clonotype was observed a few times. Its antigen is not known. The sequencing here drew on PBMCs, taken less than 6 days after the first yellow fever vaccination. The source is a man between 18 and 35 years old who received the YFV17D yellow fever vaccine.

The CDR3 spells CASSRKSNPGDRVSYEQYF. In DNA, the CDR3 is TGTGCCAGCAGCCGAAAAAGTAACCCCGGGGACAGAGTTTCCTACGAGCAGTACTTC. J is TRBJ2-7 and V is TRBV21-1; the D call TRBD1 from the table was never checked on the DNA. TRBV21-1 represents a pseudogene. This CDR3 has 19 residues.